Given below is one TCR beta chain in context. The antigen remains undetermined. A read error is possible here, since a much larger clone lies one base away. This sample is part of a study of Graves' ophthalmopathy and Graves' hyperthyroidism. Study-level information: A follow-up of 18 months without ophthalmopathy meant that hyperthyroidism was stable.

Per the germline V gene, CDR1 is MNHEY and CDR2 is SVGAGI. The CDR3 loop spans 11 amino acids. Deletions cut 6 bases from V and 13 bases from J, with 15 bases between. Study observations and caveats: With approximately 88% sensitivity and approximately 80% specificity, a 13-signature model separated ophthalmopathy from stable hyperthyroidism.

The hyperthyroidism patients had a new diagnosis of under 2 months' duration and were aged 18 to 65. Reliance was placed on clinical symptoms, serum thyroxine, TRAb, thyroid ultrasound and orbital computed tomography for diagnosis. Amplification of the TCR beta CDR3 regions used RNA transcripts (as template). The first-round RT-PCR employed HTBI primers together with the Qiagen OneStep RT-PCR kit. A multiplex PCR was then performed as the second round. From the multiplex PCR reads, TCRdb called clonotypes with MiXCR, one entry per CDR3 protein. The sample has over a million distinct CDR3 sequences, about 35% seen once.

This sequence was found in an adult man with Graves' hyperthyroidism. V and J are TRBV6-5 and TRBJ1-1, with D perhaps TRBD1 (5 bases). The sequenced sample consisted of peripheral blood or thyroid tissue (not recorded which). The CDR3 nucleotides are TGTGCCAGCAGCCCGGACGGGGACCTTTTCTTT. Translating gives CASSPDGDLFF.